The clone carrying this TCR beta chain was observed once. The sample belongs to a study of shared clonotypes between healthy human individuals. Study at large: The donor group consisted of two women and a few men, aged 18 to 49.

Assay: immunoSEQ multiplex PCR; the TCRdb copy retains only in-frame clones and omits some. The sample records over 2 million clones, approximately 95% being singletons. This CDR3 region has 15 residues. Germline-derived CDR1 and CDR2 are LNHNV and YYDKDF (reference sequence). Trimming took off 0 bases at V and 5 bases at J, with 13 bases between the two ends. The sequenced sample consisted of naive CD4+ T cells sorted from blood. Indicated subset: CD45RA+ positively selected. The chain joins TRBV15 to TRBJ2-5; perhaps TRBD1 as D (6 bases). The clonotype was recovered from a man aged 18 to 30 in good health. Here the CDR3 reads CATSRDKGVLETQYF. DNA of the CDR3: TGTGCCACCAGCAGAGATAAGGGGGTTCTGGAGACCCAGTACTTC.